This entry concerns a single T cell receptor beta chain. The data were taken from a study of read filtering for tumor transcriptome and immune sequencing. Study-level background: Patients were some 16 male and 13 to 15 female, mean age 65.9 years, range about 47 to 85. TCR-mapped reads were about 4.05 to 10.27 million with IR-seq versus 85 to 1273 with RNA-seq.

Every patient had bone marrow sampled while the disease was active. V was pared by 3 bases and J by 4 bases, with 3 bases of the junction left unmatched. Germline V gene lookup returns CDR1 SGHTA and CDR2 FQGNSA. This CDR3 has 15 residues. This library used roughly 400 ng RNA and molecular barcoded adaptors spanning alpha/delta and beta/gamma chains. TCRdb independently ran MiXCR on the reads; one entry per CDR3 protein. The sample records fewer than 100,000 distinct CDR3 sequences, 9% to 15% being singletons. Sequenced: a population of CD138-negative cells sorted from bone marrow. The chain carries TRBV7-2 and TRBJ2-1; 10 bases are a match to TRBD2. The sequence was obtained from a donor at least 40 years old with multiple myeloma. CDR3 in amino acids: CASSFGLAAYNEQFF. The CDR3 nucleotides read TGTGCCAGCAGCTTTGGACTAGCGGCTTACAATGAGCAGTTCTTC.